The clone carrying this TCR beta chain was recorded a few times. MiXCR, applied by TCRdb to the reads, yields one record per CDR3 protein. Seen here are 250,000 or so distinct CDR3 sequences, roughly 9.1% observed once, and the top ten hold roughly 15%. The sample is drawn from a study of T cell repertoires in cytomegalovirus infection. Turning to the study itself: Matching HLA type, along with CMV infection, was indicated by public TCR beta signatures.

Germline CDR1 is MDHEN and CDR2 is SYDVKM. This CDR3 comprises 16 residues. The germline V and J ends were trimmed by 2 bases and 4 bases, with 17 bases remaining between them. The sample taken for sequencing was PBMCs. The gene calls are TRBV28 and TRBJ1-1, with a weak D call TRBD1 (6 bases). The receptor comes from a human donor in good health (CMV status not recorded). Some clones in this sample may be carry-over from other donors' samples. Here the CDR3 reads CASSLISGGFITEAFF. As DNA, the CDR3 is TGTGCCAGCAGTTTAATTAGCGGGGGCTTCATCACTGAAGCTTTCTTT.